The text below deals with one T cell receptor beta chain. The data belong to a study of T-cell memory formation after mild COVID-19. TCRdb recomputed calls from the 5' RACE reads with MiXCR, one row per CDR3 protein. There are 150,000 to 200,000 distinct CDR3 sequences in the sample; 20% to 25% occur only once, and under 25% lies in the top ten. Losses at the gene ends were 1 base for V and 5 bases for J; bases not matched to a gene: 6. CDR3 length: 15 amino acids. In germline, CDR1 is MGHRA, CDR2 YSYEKL. This receptor was identified in an adult woman who had mild COVID-19 (a few samples of this study predate the infection). Cell type and time point are not known. The sequenced sample was PBMCs or a T cell subset sorted from them (not recorded which). This chain joins TRBV4-1 and TRBJ2-5; 8 bases are shared with TRBD1. The CDR3 protein is CASSQAGQGGETQYF. CDR3 nucleotide sequence: TGCGCCAGCAGCCAAGCTGGACAGGGTGGGGAGACCCAGTACTTC.